The 8 T cell receptor beta chains reported below all come from one sample, sequenced in a study of cytomegalovirus exposure and HLA in healthy donors. PCR employed 60 Vbeta and 13 Jbeta primers. The protocol was immunoSEQ multiplex PCR, while the TCRdb copy is restricted to in-frame clones and leaves out a portion. The sample gives under 130,000 clones, about 80% of which show up once; approximately 2% is in the top ten. The specimen sequenced was PBMCs. Every receptor here comes from a young man in good health and CMV-seronegative.

The V call is TRBV9, the J call TRBJ1-6; no clear D gene. The germline V gene encodes CDR1 SGDLS and CDR2 YYNGEE. The CDR3 has 14 residues. Trimming shortened V by 3 bases and J by 7 bases, and 11 bases separated the two germline ends. DNA of the CDR3: TGTGCCAGCAGCGCGGGAATGGGGAATTCACCCCTCCACTTT. Its protein product is CASSAGMGNSPLHF.

This rearrangement joins TRBV29-1 to TRBJ1-1, with 7 positions matching TRBD1. CDR3 length: 13 amino acids. V lost 4 bases to trimming and J lost 3 bases; unmatched junction nucleotides: 5. Germline values: CDR1 SQVTM, CDR2 ANQGSEA. The CDR3 DNA reads TGCAGCGTTGGAGGGACAGCCTACACTGAAGCTTTCTTT. Its protein product is CSVGGTAYTEAFF. The variable domain in full, completed from reference TRBV29-1 and TRBJ1-1, reads SAVISQKPSRDICQRGTSLTIQCQVDSQVTMMFWYRQQPGQSLTLIATANQGSEATYESGFVIDKFPISRPNLTFSTLTVSNMSPEDSSIYLCSVGGTAYTEAFFGQGTRLTVV.

The rearrangement uses TRBV4-3 and TRBJ2-1; 8 bases line up with TRBD1. This CDR3 has 14 residues. Trimming took 1 base from V and 7 from J; bases not matched to a gene: 3. Looked up from germline, CDR1 is LGHNA and CDR2 is YSLEER. CDR3 in DNA: TGCGCCAGCAGCCAAGTCAGGACAGGGAATGAGCAGTTCTTC. The encoded protein is CASSQVRTGNEQFF.

A remark on this clone: Since the CDR3 does not end with the conserved phenylalanine or tryptophan, this likely comes from a read error. Because the CDR3's place on the DNA is in doubt, the DNA is left out and the CDR3 is given as listed by TCRdb. The chain links TRBV10-2 to TRBJ2-7; TRBD1 is the table's D call, not checked against the DNA. The germline gives CDR1 WSHSY, CDR2 SAAADI. The CDR3 sequence runs 13 residues, both termini included. The CDR3 region is CASSPWGLGDRMI.

This clone occurred once. This rearrangement joins TRBV19 to TRBJ2-5; D may be TRBD2 (7 bases). Looked up from germline, CDR1 is LNHDA and CDR2 is SQIVND (reference sequence). V was pared by 8 bases and J by 4 bases, with 14 bases between. The CDR3 is made up of 13 amino acids. The CDR3 here is CASAGVRGETQYF. The CDR3 bases are TGTGCCAGTGCGGGGGTCAGGGGAGAGACCCAGTACTTC.

The V gene is TRBV4-3, the J gene TRBJ2-7; TRBD1 aligns across 7 bases. This CDR3 region has 15 residues. Germline CDR1 is LGHNA and CDR2 is YSLEER. The trim removed 1 base at V and 3 bases at J, leaving 6 bases unmatched. The CDR3 nucleotides are TGCGCCAGCAGCCAAGCTGGGGGACAGAACTACGAGCAGTACTTC. It translates to CASSQAGGQNYEQYF.

This chain joins TRBV19 and TRBJ2-3, with D unclear. The CDR3 runs 14 residues. V lost 4 bases and J 0 bases, leaving 8 bases between the germline ends. CDR1 and CDR2 from the germline V gene are LNHDA and SQIVND (reference sequence). CDR3 region: CASSRAPSTDTQYF. CDR3 DNA: TGTGCCAGTAGTAGGGCACCTAGCACAGATACGCAGTATTTT. Together with reference TRBV19 and TRBJ2-3, the CDR3 gives the full variable domain: DGGITQSPKYLFRKEGQNVTLSCEQNLNHDAMYWYRQDPGQGLRLIYYSQIVNDFQKGDIAEGYSVSREKKESFPLTVTSAQKNPTAFYLCASSRAPSTDTQYFGPGTRLTVL.

The rearrangement links TRBV11-2 to TRBJ1-1, with D hard to call. The V gene lost 1 base and the J gene lost 11 bases, with 11 bases spanning the gap. Germline values: CDR1 SGHAT, CDR2 FQNNGV. CDR3 length equals 12 residues. The CDR3 nucleotides read TGTGCCAGCAGCTTAGTGGAGGGTAGGGCTTTCTTT. The encoded protein is CASSLVEGRAFF.